Below, 18 T cell receptor beta chains from the same sample are listed, as sequenced in a study of blood T cells in healthy people across ages. A second 7 to 11 cycle PCR used barcoded and J-beta primers. In TCRdb, the 5' RACE reads were re-called with MiXCR into one record per CDR3 protein. The sample consists of about 570,000 distinct CDR3 sequences, 25% to 30% of them appearing once. Input material: blood. All receptors derive from a woman aged 70 to 79 in good health.

The chain uses TRBV6-5 and TRBJ2-7, with D perhaps matching TRBD2 (6 bases). The CDR3 consists of 15 residues. The V gene's germline CDR1 is MNHEY and CDR2 SVGAGI. V was trimmed by 7 bases and J by 4 bases, leaving 20 bases between them. The CDR3 sequence: CASKAGNSPFYEQYF. The CDR3 DNA follows: TGTGCCAGCAAGGCGGGGAACAGTCCTTTTTACGAGCAGTACTTC.

In its sample, this clonotype was seen a few times. This chain joins TRBV4-3 and TRBJ1-4; D is undetermined. This CDR3 spans 13 amino acids. From germline, CDR1 is LGHNA and CDR2 YSLEER. V lost 6 bases, J lost 6 bases, and 11 bases lay in between. The CDR3: CASRGRSDEKLFF. The CDR3 bases are TGCGCCAGCAGGGGCAGGAGCGATGAAAAACTGTTTTTT.

CDR3 DNA sequence: TGTGCCAGCAGCTTATTATACAGGCAGGTCTACAATGAGCAGTTCTTC. It encodes CASSLLYRQVYNEQFF. The chain employs TRBV7-2 and TRBJ2-1; perhaps TRBD1 as D (5 bases). This CDR3 has 16 amino acids. From germline, CDR1 is SGHTA and CDR2 FQGNSA. With 2 bases removed from V and 3 bases from J, the gap between germline ends came to 14 bases.

This clonotype was seen a handful of times. The chain has TRBV6-2 or TRBV6-3 and TRBJ2-1; 15 bases are shared with TRBD2. Germline trimming cut 7 bases from V and 0 bases from J; bases unmatched to any gene: 7. This CDR3 has 18 residues. CDR1 and CDR2 (germline): MNHEY, SVGEGT. The CDR3 is CASKGLAGGDTSYNEQFF. DNA for the CDR3: TGTGCCAGCAAGGGACTAGCGGGGGGAGATACCTCCTACAATGAGCAGTTCTTC.

V usage is TRBV5-6 and J usage is TRBJ2-1, with TRBD1 as a possible D gene (6 bases). With 0 bases removed from V and 5 bases from J, the gap between germline ends came to 18 bases. The CDR3 is 17 residues long. Germline CDR1 and CDR2: SGHDT and YYEEEE. CDR3 sequence: CASSLAAWGLGHNEQFF. CDR3 nucleotide sequence: TGTGCCAGCAGCTTGGCGGCGTGGGGGCTCGGACACAATGAGCAGTTCTTC.

Many counts were recorded for this clonotype. V and J are TRBV29-1 and TRBJ2-3; D is perhaps TRBD1 or TRBD2 (5 bases each). Germline V gene lookup returns CDR1 SQVTM and CDR2 ANQGSEA. Trimming cost V 7 bases and J 0 bases, with 14 bases left between them. This CDR3 is 14 amino acids long. CDR3 DNA: TGCAGCGCTGAGGGGAGCACTAGCACAGATACGCAGTATTTT. Translated: CSAEGSTSTDTQYF.

The genes are TRBV6-5 and TRBJ1-6; 7 bases map to TRBD1. The germline CDR1 and CDR2 sequences are MNHEY and SVGAGI. The CDR3 has 16 amino acids. After removal of 0 bases from V and 7 bases from J, the junction contained 6 bases not matched to a gene. In nucleotides, the CDR3 is TGTGCCAGCAGTTACTCCAGCGGGACAGTGAATTCACCCCTCCACTTT. Translating it yields CASSYSSGTVNSPLHF.

The chain couples TRBV5-1 to TRBJ1-2; 8 bases fit TRBD1. The CDR3 is 18 amino acids. V gave up 0 bases and J gave up 7 bases; unmatched junction bases: 17. Looked up from germline, CDR1 is SGHRS and CDR2 is YFSETQ. CDR3 residues: CASSLASPGQAPGGGYTF. The CDR3 DNA sequence: TGCGCCAGCAGCTTGGCCTCTCCGGGACAGGCCCCCGGAGGTGGCTACACCTTC. The whole variable domain, filled in from reference TRBV5-1 and TRBJ1-2, reads KAGVTQTPRYLIKTRGQQVTLSCSPISGHRSVSWYQQTPGQGLQFLFEYFSETQRNKGNFPGRFSGRQFSNSRSEMNVSTLELGDSALYLCASSLASPGQAPGGGYTFGSGTRLTVV.

The J gene is TRBJ2-1, the V gene TRBV4-2; no firm D call. The CDR3 has 15 amino acids. Germline CDR1 and CDR2: LGHNA and YNFKEQ. V lost 0 bases, J lost 5 bases, and 11 bases lay in between. CDR3 in DNA: TGTGCCAGCAGCCAAGATAAAGCACGAGACAATGAGCAGTTCTTC. Translation: CASSQDKARDNEQFF.

DNA of the CDR3: TGCAGTGCTAGAATCCCCAACGACGGGAAAGAGACCCAGTACTTC. Translated, it gives CSARIPNDGKETQYF. The chain links TRBV20-1 to TRBJ2-5, with TRBD2 as a possible D gene (5 bases). Trimming shortened V by 2 bases and J by 3 bases, and 16 bases separated the two germline ends. CDR1 and CDR2 (germline): DFQATT, SNEGSKA (reference sequence). There are 15 residues in the CDR3.

V is TRBV4-3 and J is TRBJ2-1; 8 nucleotides match TRBD2. V lost 2 bases, J lost 6 bases, and 6 bases stayed unmatched. Germline V gives CDR1 LGHNA, CDR2 YSLEER. The CDR3 length is 15 residues. The CDR3 coding sequence is TGCGCCAGCAGCCAAAGCGGGGGAGGGGTCAATGAGCAGTTCTTC. It encodes CASSQSGGGVNEQFF.

The V call is TRBV12-3 or TRBV12-4, the J call TRBJ2-7, with 13 bases lining up with TRBD2. The CDR3 loop spans 17 amino acids. J was trimmed by 2 bases and V by 3 bases; bases with no gene match: 7. DNA of the CDR3: TGTGCCAGCAGTTTCCAGGGACTAGCGGGACGGACCTACGAGCAGTACTTC. The encoded protein is CASSFQGLAGRTYEQYF.

The chain uses TRBV7-9 and TRBJ1-1; D is undetermined. Germline CDR1 SEHNR, CDR2 FQNEAQ (reference sequence). The CDR3 spans 11 residues. V gave up 5 bases and J gave up 7 bases, with 8 bases separating them. The CDR3 sequence is CASSRVVEAFF. The CDR3 DNA reads TGTGCCAGCAGCCGGGTGGTTGAAGCTTTCTTT.

J is TRBJ2-5 and V is TRBV5-1, with 7 nucleotides matching TRBD2. CDR1 SGHRS and CDR2 YFSETQ come from the germline V gene. The CDR3 spans 15 residues. V lost 1 base and J lost 0; bases outside the gene matches: 3. CDR3 in amino acids: CASSLTGGNQETQYF. CDR3 DNA: TGCGCCAGCAGCTTGACGGGGGGAAACCAAGAGACCCAGTACTTC. The full variable domain, its missing parts supplied by reference TRBV5-1 and TRBJ2-5, is KAGVTQTPRYLIKTRGQQVTLSCSPISGHRSVSWYQQTPGQGLQFLFEYFSETQRNKGNFPGRFSGRQFSNSRSEMNVSTLELGDSALYLCASSLTGGNQETQYFGPGTRLLVL.

The sample holds a few counts of this clonotype. This chain uses TRBV7-2 with TRBJ2-3; D is perhaps TRBD2 (6 bases). Germline V gives CDR1 SGHTA, CDR2 FQGNSA. V was trimmed by 0 bases and J by 0 bases, leaving 19 bases between them. CDR3 size: 19 residues. This chain's CDR3 is CASSLAWQGGSTSTDTQYF. In DNA form, the CDR3 reads TGTGCCAGCAGCTTAGCTTGGCAGGGAGGATCCACTAGCACAGATACGCAGTATTTT. Full variable domain (missing parts from reference TRBV7-2 and TRBJ2-3): GAGVSQSPSNKVTEKGKDVELRCDPISGHTALYWYRQSLGQGLEFLIYFQGNSAPDKSGLPSDRFSAERTGGSVSTLTIQRTQQEDSAVYLCASSLAWQGGSTSTDTQYFGPGTRLTVL.

This clonotype was seen ten or more times. The chain combines TRBV6-6 with TRBJ1-2; D is perhaps TRBD1 (6 bases). CDR1 and CDR2 from the germline V gene are MNHNY and SVGAGI (reference sequence). The length of the CDR3 is 15 residues. V dropped 6 bases and J dropped 8 bases, with 22 bases sitting between them. The CDR3 reads CASSLNRAAMGGYTF. The CDR3 DNA reads as TGTGCCAGCAGCCTTAACAGGGCGGCCATGGGGGGCTACACCTTC.

The table lists this clonotype with a few counts. This sequence joins TRBV19 and TRBJ1-4; D gene uncertain. CDR1 and CDR2 from the germline V gene are LNHDA and SQIVND (reference sequence). V was pared by 6 bases and J by 3 bases, with 8 bases between. CDR3 length equals 13 residues. The CDR3 sequence: CASRRVANEKLFF. DNA for the CDR3: TGTGCCAGTAGGCGGGTTGCTAATGAAAAACTGTTTTTT.

As regards this clonotype: A single base separates this from a much larger clone, so it may be a read error. This chain joins TRBV15 and TRBJ2-2; a possible D gene is TRBD2 (5 bases). The CDR3 contains 14 residues. Per the germline V gene, CDR1 is LNHNV and CDR2 is YYDKDF (reference sequence). The CDR3 DNA follows: TGTGCCACCAGCACCACATCGAACACCGGGGAGCTGGTTTTT. This sequence encodes CATSTTSNTGELVF.